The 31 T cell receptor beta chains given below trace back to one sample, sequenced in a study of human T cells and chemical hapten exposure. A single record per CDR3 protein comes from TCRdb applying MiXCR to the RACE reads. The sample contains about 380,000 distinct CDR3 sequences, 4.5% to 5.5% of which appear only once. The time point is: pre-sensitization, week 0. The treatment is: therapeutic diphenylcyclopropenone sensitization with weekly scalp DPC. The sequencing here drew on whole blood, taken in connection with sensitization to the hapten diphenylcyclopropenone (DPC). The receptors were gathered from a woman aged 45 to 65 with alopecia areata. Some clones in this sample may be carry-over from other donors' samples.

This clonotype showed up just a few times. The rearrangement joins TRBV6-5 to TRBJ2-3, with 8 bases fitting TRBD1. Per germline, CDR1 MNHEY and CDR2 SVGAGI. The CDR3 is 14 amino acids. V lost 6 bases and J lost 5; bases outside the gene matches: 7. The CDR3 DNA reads TGTGCCAGCAGGGGACGGACAGGGAGAGATACGCAGTATTTT. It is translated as CASRGRTGRDTQYF.

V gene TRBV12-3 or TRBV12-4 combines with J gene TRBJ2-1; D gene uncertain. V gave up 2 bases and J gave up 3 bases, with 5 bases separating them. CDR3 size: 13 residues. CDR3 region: CASSLTLYNEQFF. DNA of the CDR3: TGTGCCAGCAGTTTAACCCTCTACAATGAGCAGTTCTTC.

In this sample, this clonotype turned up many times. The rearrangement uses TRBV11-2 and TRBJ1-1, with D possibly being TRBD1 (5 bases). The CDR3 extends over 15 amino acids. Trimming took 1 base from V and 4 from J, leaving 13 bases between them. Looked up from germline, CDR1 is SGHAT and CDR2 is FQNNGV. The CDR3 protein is CASSLAKPGTTEAFF. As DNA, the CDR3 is TGTGCCAGCAGCTTAGCGAAGCCGGGGACCACTGAAGCTTTCTTT.

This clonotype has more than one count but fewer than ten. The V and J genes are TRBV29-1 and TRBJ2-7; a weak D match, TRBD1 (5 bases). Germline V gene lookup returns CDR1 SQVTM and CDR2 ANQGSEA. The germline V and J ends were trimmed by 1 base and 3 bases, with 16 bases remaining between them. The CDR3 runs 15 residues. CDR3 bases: TGCAGCGTTGAAGGAAGGGGATCGGTCGGCTACGAGCAGTACTTC. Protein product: CSVEGRGSVGYEQYF.

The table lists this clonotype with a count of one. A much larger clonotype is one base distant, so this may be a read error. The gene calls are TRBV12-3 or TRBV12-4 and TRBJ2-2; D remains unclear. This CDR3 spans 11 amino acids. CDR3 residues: CAGRYGGELFF. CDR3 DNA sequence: TGTGCCGGCAGATACGGCGGGGAGCTGTTTTTT.

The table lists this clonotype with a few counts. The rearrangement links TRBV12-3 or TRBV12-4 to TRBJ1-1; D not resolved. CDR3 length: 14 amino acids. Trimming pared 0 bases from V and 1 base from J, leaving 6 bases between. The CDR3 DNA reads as TGTGCCAGCAGTTTAGCCACCAGGAACACTGAAGCTTTCTTT. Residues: CASSLATRNTEAFF.

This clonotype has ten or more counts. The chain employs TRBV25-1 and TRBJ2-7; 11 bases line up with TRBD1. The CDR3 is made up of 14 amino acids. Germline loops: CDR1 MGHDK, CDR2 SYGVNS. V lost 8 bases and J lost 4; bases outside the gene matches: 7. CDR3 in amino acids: CASGGTGGIYEQYF. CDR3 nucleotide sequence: TGTGCCAGCGGGGGGACAGGGGGAATATACGAGCAGTACTTC.

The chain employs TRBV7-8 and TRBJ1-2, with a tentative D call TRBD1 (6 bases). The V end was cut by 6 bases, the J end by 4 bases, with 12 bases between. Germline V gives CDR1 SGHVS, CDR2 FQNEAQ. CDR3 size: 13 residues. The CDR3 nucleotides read TGTGCCAGCAGACAGGGAGCGGGCTATGGCTACACCTTC. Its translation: CASRQGAGYGYTF. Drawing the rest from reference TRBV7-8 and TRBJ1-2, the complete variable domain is GAGVSQSPRYKVAKRGQDVALRCDPISGHVSLFWYQQALGQGPEFLTYFQNEAQLDKSGLPSDRFFAERPEGSVSTLKIQRTQQEDSAVYLCASRQGAGYGYTFGSGTRLTVV.

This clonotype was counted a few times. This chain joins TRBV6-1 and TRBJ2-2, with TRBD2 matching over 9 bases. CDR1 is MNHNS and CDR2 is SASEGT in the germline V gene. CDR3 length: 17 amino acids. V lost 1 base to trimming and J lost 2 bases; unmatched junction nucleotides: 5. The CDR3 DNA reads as TGTGCCAGCAGTGAAGAGGGCGGGAGGGTTAACACCGGGGAGCTGTTTTTT. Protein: CASSEEGGRVNTGELFF.

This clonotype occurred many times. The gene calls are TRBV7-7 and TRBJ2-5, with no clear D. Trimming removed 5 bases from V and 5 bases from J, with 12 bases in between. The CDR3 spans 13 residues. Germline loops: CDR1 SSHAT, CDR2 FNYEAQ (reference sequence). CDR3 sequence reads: CASSQDRRETQYF. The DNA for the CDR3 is TGTGCCAGCAGCCAGGACCGCCGCGAGACCCAGTACTTC.

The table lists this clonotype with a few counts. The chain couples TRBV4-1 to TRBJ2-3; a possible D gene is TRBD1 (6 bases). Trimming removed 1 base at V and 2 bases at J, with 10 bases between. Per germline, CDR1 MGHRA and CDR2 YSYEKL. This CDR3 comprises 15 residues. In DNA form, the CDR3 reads TGCGCCAGCAGCCAAGTTGGACAGCTCACAGATACGCAGTATTTT. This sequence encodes CASSQVGQLTDTQYF.

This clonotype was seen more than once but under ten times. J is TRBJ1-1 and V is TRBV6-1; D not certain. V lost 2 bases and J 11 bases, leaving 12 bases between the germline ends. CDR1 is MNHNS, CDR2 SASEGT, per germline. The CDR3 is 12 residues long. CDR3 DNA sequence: TGTGCCAGCAGTGAAACTGGGGTCATGGCTTTCTTT. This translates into CASSETGVMAFF.

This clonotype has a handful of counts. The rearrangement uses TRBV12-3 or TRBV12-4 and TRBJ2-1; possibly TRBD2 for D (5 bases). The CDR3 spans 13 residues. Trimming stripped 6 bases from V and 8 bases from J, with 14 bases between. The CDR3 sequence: CASSPLVRYEQFF. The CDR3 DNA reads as TGTGCCAGCAGCCCACTAGTGAGGTATGAGCAGTTCTTC.

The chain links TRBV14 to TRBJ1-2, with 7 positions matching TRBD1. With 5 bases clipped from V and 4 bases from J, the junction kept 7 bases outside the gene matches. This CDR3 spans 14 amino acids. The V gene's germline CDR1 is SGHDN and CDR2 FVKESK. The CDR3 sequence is CASSGDSLFYGYTF. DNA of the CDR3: TGTGCCAGCAGCGGGGACAGTCTCTTCTATGGCTACACCTTC.

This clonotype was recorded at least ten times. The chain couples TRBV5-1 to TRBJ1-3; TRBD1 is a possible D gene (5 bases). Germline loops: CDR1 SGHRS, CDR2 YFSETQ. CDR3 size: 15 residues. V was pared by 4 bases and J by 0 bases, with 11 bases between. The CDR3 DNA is TGCGCCAGCAGCCTTGGACAAAGCTCTGGAAACACCATATATTTT. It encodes CASSLGQSSGNTIYF.

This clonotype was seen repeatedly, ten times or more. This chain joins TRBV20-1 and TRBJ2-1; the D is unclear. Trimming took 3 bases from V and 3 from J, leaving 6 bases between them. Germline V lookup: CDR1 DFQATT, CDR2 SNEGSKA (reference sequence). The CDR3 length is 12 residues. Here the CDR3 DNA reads TGCAGTGCTAGTAATGACTACAATGAGCAGTTCTTC. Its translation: CSASNDYNEQFF.

The CDR3 DNA sequence: TGTGCCATCAGGCAAGCATCACAGGGGACGAACACTGAAGCTTTCTTT. This codes for CAIRQASQGTNTEAFF. V and J are TRBV10-3 and TRBJ1-1; 7 bases fit TRBD1. V lost 6 bases, J lost 1 base, and 11 bases stayed unmatched. Germline V lookup: CDR1 ENHRY, CDR2 SYGVKD. This CDR3 spans 16 amino acids.

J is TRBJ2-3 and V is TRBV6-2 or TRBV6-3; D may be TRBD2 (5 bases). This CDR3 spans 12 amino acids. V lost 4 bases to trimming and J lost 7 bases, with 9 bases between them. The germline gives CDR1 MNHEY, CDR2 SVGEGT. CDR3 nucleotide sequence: TGTGCCAGCAGTTCCCACGGGAATACGCAGTATTTT. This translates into CASSSHGNTQYF.

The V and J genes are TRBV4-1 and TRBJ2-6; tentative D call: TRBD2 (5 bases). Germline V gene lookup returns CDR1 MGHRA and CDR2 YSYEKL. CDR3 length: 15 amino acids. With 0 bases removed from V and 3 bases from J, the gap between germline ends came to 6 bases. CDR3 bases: TGCGCCAGCAGCCAAGATGAGGGTGGGGCCAACGTCCTGACTTTC. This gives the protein CASSQDEGGANVLTF.

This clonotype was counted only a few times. The CDR3 nucleotides are TGTGCCAGCAGCTCCCCTCGAGCGGGAGGGCCCACAGATACGCAGTATTTT. The encoded protein is CASSSPRAGGPTDTQYF. The chain joins TRBV7-9 to TRBJ2-3; 10 bases line up with TRBD2. J was trimmed by 2 bases and V by 4 bases; bases with no gene match: 9. The CDR3 length is 17 residues. The V gene's germline CDR1 is SEHNR and CDR2 FQNEAQ (reference sequence).

The CDR3 sequence is CASSPGLAGVYEQFF. CDR3 DNA sequence: TGTGCCAGCAGTCCCGGACTAGCGGGTGTCTATGAGCAGTTCTTC. The chain is built from TRBV28 and TRBJ2-1; 11 bases match TRBD2. In germline, CDR1 is MDHEN, CDR2 SYDVKM. Trimming took 5 bases from V and 8 from J; bases not matched to a gene: 8. The CDR3 has 15 residues. The variable domain in full, with the rest retrieved from reference TRBV28 and TRBJ2-1, is DVKVTQSSRYLVKRTGEKVFLECVQDMDHENMFWYRQDPGLGLRLIYFSYDVKMKEKGDIPEGYSVSREKKERFSLILESASTNQTSMYLCASSPGLAGVYEQFFGPGTRLTVL.

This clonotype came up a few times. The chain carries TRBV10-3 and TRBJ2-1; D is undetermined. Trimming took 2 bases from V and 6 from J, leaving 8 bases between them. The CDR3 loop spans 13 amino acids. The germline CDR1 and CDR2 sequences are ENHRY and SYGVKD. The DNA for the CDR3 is TGTGCCATCAGTGAGAACCCCACCAATGAGCAGTTCTTC. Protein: CAISENPTNEQFF.

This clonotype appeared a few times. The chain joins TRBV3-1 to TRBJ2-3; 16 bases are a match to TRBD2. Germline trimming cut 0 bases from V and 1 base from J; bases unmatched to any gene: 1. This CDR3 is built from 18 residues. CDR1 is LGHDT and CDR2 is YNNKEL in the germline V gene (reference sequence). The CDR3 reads CASSQDGTSGGGTDTQYF. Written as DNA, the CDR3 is TGTGCCAGCAGCCAAGACGGGACTAGCGGGGGGGGCACAGATACGCAGTATTTT.

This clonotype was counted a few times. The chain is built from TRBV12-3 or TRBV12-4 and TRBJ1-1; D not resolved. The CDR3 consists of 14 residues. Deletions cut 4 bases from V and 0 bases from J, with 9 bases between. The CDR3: CASSSQLMNTEAFF. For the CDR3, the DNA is TGTGCCAGCAGTTCCCAGTTGATGAACACTGAAGCTTTCTTT.

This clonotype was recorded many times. The CDR3 DNA sequence: TGCGCCAGCAGTGAGTCGGCAGGGTGGCGGAACACTGAAGCTTTCTTT. Translation gives CASSESAGWRNTEAFF. This sequence joins TRBV10-2 and TRBJ1-1; D is possibly TRBD1 (5 bases). V dropped 0 bases and J dropped 1 base, with 12 bases sitting between them. The CDR3 runs 16 residues. Germline V gene data show CDR1 as WSHSY and CDR2 as SAAADI.

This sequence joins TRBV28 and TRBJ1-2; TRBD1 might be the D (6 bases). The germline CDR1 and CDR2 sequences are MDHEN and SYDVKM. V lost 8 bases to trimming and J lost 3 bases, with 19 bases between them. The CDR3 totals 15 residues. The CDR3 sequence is CASFTDRFLDYGYTF. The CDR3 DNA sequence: TGTGCCAGCTTTACCGACAGGTTCCTTGACTATGGCTACACCTTC.

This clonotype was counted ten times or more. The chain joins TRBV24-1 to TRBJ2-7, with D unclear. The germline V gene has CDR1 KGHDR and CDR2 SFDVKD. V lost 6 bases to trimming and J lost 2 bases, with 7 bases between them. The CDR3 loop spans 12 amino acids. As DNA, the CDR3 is TGTGCCACCAGTCCCGGAGCCTACGAGCAGTACTTC. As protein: CATSPGAYEQYF.

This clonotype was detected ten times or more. This chain's CDR3 is CASSLALSGTSTDTQYF. The CDR3 DNA follows: TGTGCCAGCAGTTTAGCGCTAAGTGGGACTAGCACAGATACGCAGTATTTT. The J gene is TRBJ2-3, the V gene TRBV12-3 or TRBV12-4, with a weak D call TRBD2 (6 bases). Trimming cost V 0 bases and J 0 bases, with 13 bases left between them. The CDR3 runs 17 residues.

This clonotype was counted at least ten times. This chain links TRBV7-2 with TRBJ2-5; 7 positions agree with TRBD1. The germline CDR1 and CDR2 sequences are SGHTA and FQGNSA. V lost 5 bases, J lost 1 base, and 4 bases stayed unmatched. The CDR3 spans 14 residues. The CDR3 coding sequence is TGTGCCAGCAGCCCGACAGGGACCCAAGAGACCCAGTACTTC. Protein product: CASSPTGTQETQYF.

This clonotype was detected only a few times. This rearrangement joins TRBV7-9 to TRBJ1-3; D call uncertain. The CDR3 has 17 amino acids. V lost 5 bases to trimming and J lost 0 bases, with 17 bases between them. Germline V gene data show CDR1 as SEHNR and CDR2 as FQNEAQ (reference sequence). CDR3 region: CASSPRRAFPSGNTIYF. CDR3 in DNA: TGTGCCAGCAGCCCCCGACGGGCTTTCCCCTCTGGAAACACCATATATTTT.

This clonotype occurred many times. CDR3 loop: CASKWTRDTDTQYF. CDR3 coding DNA: TGCGCCAGCAAGTGGACTAGAGACACAGATACGCAGTATTTT. V and J are TRBV5-1 and TRBJ2-3; 7 bases are a match to TRBD2. The CDR3 totals 14 residues. J lost 2 bases, V lost 6 bases, and 6 bases had no gene match. Germline-derived CDR1 and CDR2 are SGHRS and YFSETQ. The complete variable domain, with remaining parts taken from reference TRBV5-1 and TRBJ2-3, reads KAGVTQTPRYLIKTRGQQVTLSCSPISGHRSVSWYQQTPGQGLQFLFEYFSETQRNKGNFPGRFSGRQFSNSRSEMNVSTLELGDSALYLCASKWTRDTDTQYFGPGTRLTVL.